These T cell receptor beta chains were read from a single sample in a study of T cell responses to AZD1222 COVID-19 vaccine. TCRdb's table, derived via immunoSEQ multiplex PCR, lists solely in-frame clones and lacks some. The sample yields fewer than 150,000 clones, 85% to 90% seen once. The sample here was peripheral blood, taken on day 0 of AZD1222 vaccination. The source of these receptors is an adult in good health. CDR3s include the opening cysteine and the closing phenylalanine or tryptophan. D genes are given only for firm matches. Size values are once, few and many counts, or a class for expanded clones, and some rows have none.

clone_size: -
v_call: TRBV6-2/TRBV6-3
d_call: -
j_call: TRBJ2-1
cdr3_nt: TGTGCCAGCAGTTATCGAACTAGGGGTACCAATGAGCAGTTCTTC
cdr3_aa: CASSYRTRGTNEQFF

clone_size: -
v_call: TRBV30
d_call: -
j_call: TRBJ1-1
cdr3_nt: TGTGCCTGGAGTGACCAGTCGGCTTTCTTT
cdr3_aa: CAWSDQSAFF

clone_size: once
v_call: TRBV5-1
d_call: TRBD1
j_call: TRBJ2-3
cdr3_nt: TGCGCCAGCAGCCCCGGACAGGGAACAGATACGCAGTATTTT
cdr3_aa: CASSPGQGTDTQYF

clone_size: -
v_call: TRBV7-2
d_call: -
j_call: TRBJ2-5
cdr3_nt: TGTGCCAGCAGCTTTGCGGCCCAAGAGACCCAGTACTTC
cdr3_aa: CASSFAAQETQYF

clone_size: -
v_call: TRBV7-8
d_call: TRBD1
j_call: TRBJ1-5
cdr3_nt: TGTGCCAGCAGCACACAGGGGATGGGCAATCAGCCCCAGCATTTT
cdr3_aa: CASSTQGMGNQPQHF

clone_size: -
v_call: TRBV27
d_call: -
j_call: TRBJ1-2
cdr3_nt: TGTGCCAGCAGTTTTAGGGGGGACGGAGGCTACACCTTC
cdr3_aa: CASSFRGDGGYTF

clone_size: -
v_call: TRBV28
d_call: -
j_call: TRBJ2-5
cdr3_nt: TGTGCCAGCAGACTTAGAACACCAGAGACCCAGTACTTC
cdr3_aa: CASRLRTPETQYF

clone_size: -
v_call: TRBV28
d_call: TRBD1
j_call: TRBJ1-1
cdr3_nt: TGTGCCAGCAGTTTAGGGACAGGGGTTGACACTGAAGCTTTCTTT
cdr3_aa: CASSLGTGVDTEAFF

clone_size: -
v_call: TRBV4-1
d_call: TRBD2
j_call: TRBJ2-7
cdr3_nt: TGCGCCAGCAGCCAAGGACTAGCGGGAGTATCCTACGAGCAGTACTTC
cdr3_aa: CASSQGLAGVSYEQYF

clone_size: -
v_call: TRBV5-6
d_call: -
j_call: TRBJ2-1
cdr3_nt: TGTGCCAGCATGCAAGGGGCTTACAATGAGCAGTTCTTC
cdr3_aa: CASMQGAYNEQFF

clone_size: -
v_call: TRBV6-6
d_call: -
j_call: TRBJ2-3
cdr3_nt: TGTGCCAGCAGTTACCTCTCTGGTTGGGATACGCAGTATTTT
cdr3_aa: CASSYLSGWDTQYF

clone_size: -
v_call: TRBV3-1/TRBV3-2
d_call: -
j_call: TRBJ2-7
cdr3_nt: TGTGCCAGCAGCCAAATCGGCGAGCAGTACTTC
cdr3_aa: CASSQIGEQYF

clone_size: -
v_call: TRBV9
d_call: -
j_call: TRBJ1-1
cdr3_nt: TGTGCCAGCAGGCCCCCATTGAACACTGAAGCTTTCTTT
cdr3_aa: CASRPPLNTEAFF

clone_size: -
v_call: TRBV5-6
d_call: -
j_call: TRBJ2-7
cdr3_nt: TGTGCCAGCAGCTTGGTTGGTCTCTACGAGCAGTACTTC
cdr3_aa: CASSLVGLYEQYF

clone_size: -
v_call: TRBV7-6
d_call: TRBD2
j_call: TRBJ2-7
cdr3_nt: TGTGCCAGCAGCGTAGGGACTAGCGGGAGTTACGAGCAGTACTTC
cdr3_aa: CASSVGTSGSYEQYF

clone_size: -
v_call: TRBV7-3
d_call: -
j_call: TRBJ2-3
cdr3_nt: TGTGCCAGCAAGCCAACGTCGGCCACAGATACGCAGTATTTT
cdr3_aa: CASKPTSATDTQYF

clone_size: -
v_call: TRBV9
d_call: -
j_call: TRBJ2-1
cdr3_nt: TGTGCCAGCAGTACATATTGGAGCTCCTACAATGAGCAGTTCTTC
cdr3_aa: CASSTYWSSYNEQFF

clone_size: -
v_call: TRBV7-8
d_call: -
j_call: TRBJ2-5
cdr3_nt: TGTGCCAGCAGCCCTAGGGCGGGTTTGGCAGCCACCCAGTACTTC
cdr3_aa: CASSPRAGLAATQYF

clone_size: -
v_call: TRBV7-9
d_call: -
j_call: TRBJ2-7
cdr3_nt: TGTGCCAGCGGAGGCCAGGAGGCCTACGAGCAGTACTTC
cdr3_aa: CASGGQEAYEQYF

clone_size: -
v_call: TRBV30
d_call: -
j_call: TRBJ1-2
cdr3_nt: TGTGCCTGGAGTGTATCGGCGGGCTACACCTTC
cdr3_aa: CAWSVSAGYTF

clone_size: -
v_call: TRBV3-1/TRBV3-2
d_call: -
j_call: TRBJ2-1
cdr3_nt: TGTGCCAGCAGCCAAAAAAAAGGCGGGCATAATGAGCAGTTCTTC
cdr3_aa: CASSQKKGGHNEQFF

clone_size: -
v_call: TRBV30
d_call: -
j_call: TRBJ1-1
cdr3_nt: TGTGCCTGGGCCGGACTGAACACTGAAGCTTTCTTT
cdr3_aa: CAWAGLNTEAFF

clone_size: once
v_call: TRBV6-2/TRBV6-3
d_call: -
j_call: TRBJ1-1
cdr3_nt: TGTGCCAGCCGCCAGGATATTGAAGCTTTCTTT
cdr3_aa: CASRQDIEAFF

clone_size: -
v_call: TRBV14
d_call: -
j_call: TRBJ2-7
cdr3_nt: TGTGCCAGCAGCCAGGAAGGACGGCCGACTAGGGGGAAGTACTTC
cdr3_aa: CASSQEGRPTRGKYF

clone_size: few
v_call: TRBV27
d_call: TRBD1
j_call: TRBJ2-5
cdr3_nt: TGTGCCAGCAGCCGACAGGGGGCGGGGATGACCCAGTACTTC
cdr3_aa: CASSRQGAGMTQYF

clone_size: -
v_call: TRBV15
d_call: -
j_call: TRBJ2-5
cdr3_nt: TGTGCCACTCGTCCAGGGGCGGGACGGGGGACCCAGTACTTC
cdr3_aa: CATRPGAGRGTQYF

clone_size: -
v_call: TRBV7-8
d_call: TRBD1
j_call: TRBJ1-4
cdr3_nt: TGTGCCAGCAGCTGGGGACAGGGGAGTGAAAAACTGTTTTTT
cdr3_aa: CASSWGQGSEKLFF

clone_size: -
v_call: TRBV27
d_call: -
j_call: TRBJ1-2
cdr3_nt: TGTGCCAGCAGTCTATCAGGGTCCTATGGCTACACCTTC
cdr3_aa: CASSLSGSYGYTF

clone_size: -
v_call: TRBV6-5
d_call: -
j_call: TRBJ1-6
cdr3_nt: TGTGCCAGCAGTCAGGGGTTCGACTCACCCCTCCACTTT
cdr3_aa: CASSQGFDSPLHF

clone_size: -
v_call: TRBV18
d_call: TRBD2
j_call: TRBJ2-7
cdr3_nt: TGTGCCAGCTCACCACTCCCGGGACTAGCGGGATCGGAACAGTACTTC
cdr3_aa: CASSPLPGLAGSEQYF

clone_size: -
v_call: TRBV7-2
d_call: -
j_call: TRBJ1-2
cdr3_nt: TGTGCCAGCAGTCCGAGCGACAGGTTCTATGGCTACACCTTC
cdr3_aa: CASSPSDRFYGYTF

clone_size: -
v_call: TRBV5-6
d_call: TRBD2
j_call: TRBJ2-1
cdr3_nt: TGTGCCAGCAGCCCACTTCGGGGACTAGCGGGAGATAGGGATGAGCAGTTCTTC
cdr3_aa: CASSPLRGLAGDRDEQFF

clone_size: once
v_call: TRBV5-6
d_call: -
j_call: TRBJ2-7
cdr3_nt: TGTGCCAGCAGCTTTAGTTACGAGCAGTACTTC
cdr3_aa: CASSFSYEQYF

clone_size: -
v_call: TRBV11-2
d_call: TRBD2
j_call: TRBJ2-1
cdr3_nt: TGTGCCAGCAGCCGGGGCCCGGGACTAGCGGAAGTAAATGAGCAGTTCTTC
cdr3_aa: CASSRGPGLAEVNEQFF

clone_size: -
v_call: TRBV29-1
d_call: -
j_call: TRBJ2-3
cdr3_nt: TGCAGCGTTGTCCTGTCCAGCGAGTCGCAGTATTTT
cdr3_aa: CSVVLSSESQYF

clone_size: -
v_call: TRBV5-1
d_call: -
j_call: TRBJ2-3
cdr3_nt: TGCGCCAGCAGCTTGAGTGGGGGAAGCACAGATACGCAGTATTTT
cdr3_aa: CASSLSGGSTDTQYF

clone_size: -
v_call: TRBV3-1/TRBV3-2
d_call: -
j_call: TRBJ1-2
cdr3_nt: TGTGCCAGCAGCCCCGACTACTATGGCTACACCTTC
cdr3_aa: CASSPDYYGYTF

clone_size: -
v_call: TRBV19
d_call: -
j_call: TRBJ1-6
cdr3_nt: TGTGCCACTCGGGAGGGACCCTATAATTCACCCCTCCACTTT
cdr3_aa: CATREGPYNSPLHF

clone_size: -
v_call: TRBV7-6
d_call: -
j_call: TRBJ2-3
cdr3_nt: TGTGCCAGCAGCCCCCGGGTAGAGGACTACACAGATACGCAGTATTTT
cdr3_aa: CASSPRVEDYTDTQYF

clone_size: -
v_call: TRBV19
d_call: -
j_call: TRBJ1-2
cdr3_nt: TGTGCCAGTAGTATTTTAGGAGATGGCTACACCTTC
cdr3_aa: CASSILGDGYTF

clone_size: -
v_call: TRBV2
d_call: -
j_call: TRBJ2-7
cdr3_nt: TGTGCCAGCAGTGAAGGGACAGCGTATACCTACGAGCAGTACTTC
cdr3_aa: CASSEGTAYTYEQYF